These T cell receptor beta chains were read from a single sample in a study of long-term antiretroviral therapy in people with HIV. Libraries were prepared by immunoSEQ multiplex PCR; TCRdb keeps only in-frame clonotypes and omits some of them. The table records about 24,000 clones, around four fifths of them present only once. Sequenced here: unsorted PBMCs, sampled 0.4 years after starting antiretroviral therapy. Every receptor here comes from a man aged 45-65 years with HIV. Both conserved end residues are part of each CDR3. The order of the fields is clone size, D gene, J gene, V gene, CDR3 protein, CDR3 DNA. D genes are given only for firm matches. The size field is filled for only some rows; it gives once, few, many or a size class.

once	NA	TRBJ1-2	TRBV27	CASSLAPRTGHYGYTF	TGTGCCAGCAGTTTAGCCCCCCGTACAGGCCACTATGGCTACACCTTC
NA	NA	TRBJ2-5	TRBV11-2	CASSADRKETQYF	TGTGCCAGCAGCGCGGACAGAAAAGAGACCCAGTACTTC
once	TRBD2	TRBJ2-5	TRBV4-3	CASSQVGSGIGETQYF	TGCGCCAGCAGCCAAGTCGGTAGCGGGATAGGGGAGACCCAGTACTTC
NA	TRBD1	TRBJ1-2	TRBV7-8	CASSSTGFGNYGYTF	TGTGCCAGCAGCTCGACAGGGTTCGGGAACTATGGCTACACCTTC
NA	NA	TRBJ2-3	TRBV4-1	CASSHDPYPSTDTQYF	TGCGCCAGCAGCCATGATCCCTACCCTAGCACAGATACGCAGTATTTT
NA	TRBD1	TRBJ2-7	TRBV19	CASSMSRDRGQYF	TGTGCCAGTAGTATGTCCCGGGACAGAGGGCAGTACTTC
once	NA	TRBJ1-2	TRBV29-1	CSVEYRDRGVYGYTF	TGCAGCGTTGAATACCGGGACCGAGGAGTCTATGGCTACACCTTC
once	TRBD1	TRBJ1-2	TRBV5-6	CASSLRGTGGGYTF	TGTGCCAGCAGCCTGCGGGGGACAGGGGGAGGCTACACCTTC
NA	NA	TRBJ2-3	TRBV28	CASIQGGTDTQYF	TGTGCCAGCATTCAGGGGGGGACAGATACGCAGTATTTT
few	NA	TRBJ1-2	TRBV9	CASSARGGEVYTF	TGTGCCAGCAGCGCCCGGGGAGGCGAGGTCTACACCTTC
NA	NA	TRBJ2-3	TRBV30	CAWSLAQVGTDTQYF	TGTGCCTGGAGCCTAGCCCAGGTGGGGACAGATACGCAGTATTTT
NA	NA	TRBJ1-2	TRBV28	CASSPTDWPYGYTF	TGTGCCAGCAGTCCGACAGACTGGCCCTATGGCTACACCTTC
once	TRBD1	TRBJ1-1	TRBV19	CASRGRDRRNTEAFF	TGTGCCAGTAGAGGGAGGGACAGGCGGAACACTGAAGCTTTCTTT
NA	NA	TRBJ1-3	TRBV4-1	CASSPEGGVSGNTIYF	TGCGCCAGCAGCCCAGAAGGGGGGGTCTCTGGAAACACCATATATTTT
NA	TRBD2	TRBJ2-5	TRBV30	CAWNSGGAHQETQYF	TGTGCCTGGAATTCCGGGGGGGCCCACCAAGAGACCCAGTACTTC
NA	NA	TRBJ1-1	TRBV7-6	CASSPTPGQTRAEAFF	TGTGCCAGCAGCCCAACCCCCGGACAGACCAGGGCTGAAGCTTTCTTT
NA	TRBD1	TRBJ2-3	TRBV27	CASSLGWGQDSFGTQYF	TGTGCCAGCAGTTTAGGGTGGGGACAGGACTCATTTGGTACGCAGTATTTT
once	NA	TRBJ1-1	TRBV6-6	CASSTIFRGETEAFF	TGTGCCAGCAGTACCATATTTAGGGGGGAGACTGAAGCTTTCTTT
NA	NA	TRBJ1-1	TRBV18	CASSPVAAGVTEAFF	TGTGCCAGCTCACCGGTCGCCGCCGGGGTCACTGAAGCTTTCTTT
few	NA	TRBJ2-7	TRBV30	CVFSRNYEQYF	TGTGTCTTCTCACGAAACTACGAGCAGTACTTC
NA	NA	TRBJ1-2	TRBV28	CASTPRGSSQRNYGYTF	TGTGCCAGCACCCCCAGGGGCAGCTCCCAGAGGAACTATGGCTACACCTTC
NA	TRBD1	TRBJ1-5	TRBV2	CASTARRQGQRGQPQHF	TGTGCCAGCACGGCGAGGAGACAGGGTCAGAGGGGCCAGCCCCAGCATTTT
NA	TRBD2	TRBJ2-1	TRBV2	CASSGLLAVDEQFF	TGTGCCAGCAGTGGACTCCTAGCGGTGGATGAGCAGTTCTTC
NA	TRBD2	TRBJ2-1	TRBV5-1	CASSYLAGGAREQFF	TGCGCCAGCAGCTACTTAGCGGGGGGGGCCAGAGAGCAGTTCTTC
NA	NA	TRBJ1-5	TRBV15	CATSTRQSDQPQHF	TGTGCCACCAGCACACGACAGTCGGATCAGCCCCAGCATTTT
NA	TRBD1	TRBJ1-3	TRBV30	CAWSPGTGRLAGNTIYF	TGTGCCTGGAGTCCCGGGACAGGGAGGTTGGCTGGAAACACCATATATTTT
NA	NA	TRBJ1-2	TRBV7-2	CASTPDPGIYGYTF	TGTGCCAGCACCCCTGATCCGGGGATCTATGGCTACACCTTC
NA	NA	TRBJ1-2	TRBV2	CASTTLGGYGYTF	TGTGCCAGCACCACCCTCGGGGGGTATGGCTACACCTTC
once	NA	TRBJ2-3	TRBV7-2	CASSLPGQITDTQYF	TGTGCCAGCAGCTTACCGGGACAAATCACAGATACGCAGTATTTT
NA	TRBD1	TRBJ1-1	TRBV10-2	CATWEWDSWDTEAFF	TGCGCCACCTGGGAATGGGACAGCTGGGACACTGAAGCTTTCTTT
NA	NA	TRBJ2-3	TRBV5-1	CASSLVGADTDTQYF	TGCGCCAGCAGCTTGGTAGGGGCGGACACAGATACGCAGTATTTT
NA	TRBD1	TRBJ2-7	TRBV18	CASSLGQGAGYEQYF	TGTGCCAGCTCCCTAGGACAGGGGGCAGGGTACGAGCAGTACTTC
NA	NA	TRBJ1-1	TRBV28	CASTRTRTERAFF	TGTGCCAGCACGAGAACCCGGACCGAACGAGCTTTCTTT